This paragraph reports one T cell receptor beta chain. Its antigen is unknown. The data originate from a study of cytomegalovirus exposure and HLA in healthy donors. Whole-study context: The Caucasian-associated ancestry cluster contained about 80% of the 300 to 450 genotyped donors. Study results and caveats: Later analysis demonstrated an association between a missense DCLRE1C variant and TCR beta V- and J-gene trimming. Other equally common chains were less clonally expanded than HLA-associated TCR beta chains, a later analysis showed.

Donors in the study were healthy people who gave bone marrow. A multiplex PCR was run with 60 Vbeta primers and 13 Jbeta primers. TCRdb's table, derived via immunoSEQ multiplex PCR, lists solely in-frame clones and lacks some. The sample has about 220,000 clones, approximately 82% seen once; the top ten hold 0.63%. Sequencing was carried out using PBMCs. The clonotype was recovered from a man aged 18 to 35 in good health and CMV-seronegative.

CDR3 nucleotides: TGTGCCAGCAGGGCCGGGAGCTCCTATAATTCACCCCTCCACTTT. This codes for CASRAGSSYNSPLHF. The chain employs TRBV6-4 and TRBJ1-6; D not certain. This CDR3 contains 15 residues. Germline V lookup: CDR1 MRHNA, CDR2 SNTAGT. Trimming stripped 6 bases from V and 0 bases from J, with 9 bases between.